A single sample is the source of the 18 T cell receptor beta chains below, sequenced in a study of blood T cell repertoires in COVID-19. TCRdb keeps only in-frame clones here, not all; method: immunoSEQ multiplex PCR. The repertoire holds around 120,000 clones, with approximately 80% as singletons. Sequencing was performed on peripheral blood. The source is a man in his 70s with acute or convalescent COVID-19.

The chain links TRBV5-1 to TRBJ2-5; a possible D gene is TRBD2 (5 bases). Germline V gene sequence: CDR1 SGHRS, CDR2 YFSETQ. V was trimmed by 1 base and J by 1 base, leaving 8 bases between them. The CDR3 contains 14 residues. The CDR3 spells CASSLLGIQETQYF. The CDR3 nucleotides are TGCGCCAGCAGCTTGCTCGGGATCCAAGAGACCCAGTACTTC. Full variable domain (remainder filled in from reference TRBV5-1 and TRBJ2-5): KAGVTQTPRYLIKTRGQQVTLSCSPISGHRSVSWYQQTPGQGLQFLFEYFSETQRNKGNFPGRFSGRQFSNSRSEMNVSTLELGDSALYLCASSLLGIQETQYFGPGTRLLVL.

CDR3 sequence: CASSLSGGLGYTF. In nucleotides, the CDR3 is TGTGCCAGCAGCTTGTCAGGGGGCTTAGGCTACACCTTC. The V and J genes are TRBV5-6 and TRBJ1-2; the match to TRBD1 covers 8 bases. This CDR3 is built from 13 residues. Germline V gives CDR1 SGHDT, CDR2 YYEEEE. V was clipped by 1 base and J by 8 bases; unmatched bases: 4.

The chain carries TRBV28 and TRBJ1-5; a possible D gene is TRBD1 (5 bases). The germline V and J ends were trimmed by 3 bases and 5 bases, with 17 bases remaining between them. Germline CDR1 is MDHEN and CDR2 is SYDVKM. This CDR3 is 16 amino acids long. The DNA of the CDR3 is TGTGCCAGCAGTTTCGGCGGGACCGGGACCCATCAGCCCCAGCATTTT. Amino acids: CASSFGGTGTHQPQHF.

The CDR3 region has the DNA TGTGCCAGTAGTATGAGGGACAGAACGAACACCGGGGAGCTGTTTTTT. Encoded protein: CASSMRDRTNTGELFF. The rearrangement links TRBV19 to TRBJ2-2, with 7 bases matching TRBD1. Germline assignment: CDR1 LNHDA and CDR2 SQIVND (reference sequence). The CDR3 spans 16 residues. J gave up 0 bases and V 3 bases, and 4 bases lay outside the gene matches.

This clone was seen once. The chain couples TRBV19 to TRBJ2-1; 7 bases are a match to TRBD1. Germline values: CDR1 LNHDA, CDR2 SQIVND (reference sequence). Trimming cost V 7 bases and J 6 bases; bases outside gene matches: 9. This CDR3 comprises 14 residues. The CDR3 region is CASTNDRVGNEQFF. CDR3 sequence (DNA): TGTGCCAGTACCAACGACAGGGTAGGCAATGAGCAGTTCTTC.

The chain joins TRBV28 to TRBJ1-2; maybe TRBD1 (6 bases). Between the trimmed V and J ends, which lost 5 bases and 4 bases, there was a span of 17 bases. The germline V gene encodes CDR1 MDHEN and CDR2 SYDVKM. The CDR3 is 15 amino acids. CDR3: CASSPQGLERYGYTF. As DNA, the CDR3 is TGTGCCAGCAGTCCCCAGGGGTTGGAGCGCTATGGCTACACCTTC.

The V and J genes are TRBV7-2 and TRBJ2-5; 15 bases are shared with TRBD2. The J segment lost 5 bases and the V segment lost 4 bases, leaving 8 bases of the junction unmatched. The CDR3 sequence is 17 residues long. Germline values: CDR1 SGHTA, CDR2 FQGNSA. The CDR3 sequence is CASSSGLAGGRGETQYF. In nucleotides, the CDR3 is TGTGCCAGCAGCTCGGGACTAGCGGGGGGCCGGGGGGAGACCCAGTACTTC.

This clone occurred once. The chain uses TRBV30 and TRBJ2-7; D is perhaps TRBD2 (6 bases). The V and J ends lost 1 base and 2 bases respectively, with 9 bases between them. Germline V gives CDR1 GTSNPN, CDR2 SVGIG (reference sequence). CDR3 length: 13 amino acids. CDR3: CAWSGGTAYEQYF. The CDR3, as DNA: TGTGCCTGGAGTGGCGGGACGGCCTACGAGCAGTACTTC. Full variable domain (outside the CDR3, taken from reference TRBV30 and TRBJ2-7): SQTIHQWPATLVQPVGSPLSLECTVEGTSNPNLYWYRQAAGRGLQLLFYSVGIGQISSEVPQNLSASRPQDRQFILSSKKLLLSDSGFYLCAWSGGTAYEQYFGPGTRLTVT.

The rearrangement links TRBV3-1 (or the pseudogene TRBV3-2) to TRBJ2-1; 9 bases line up with TRBD1. Germline lookup yields CDR1 LGHDT and CDR2 YNNKEL (reference sequence). J gave up 7 bases and V 4 bases, and 5 bases lay outside the gene matches. The CDR3 totals 14 residues. The CDR3 DNA follows: TGTGCCAGCAGCCTAGGGACAGGGTGGAATGAGCAGTTCTTC. Protein sequence: CASSLGTGWNEQFF.

The gene calls are TRBV18 and TRBJ1-6, with D maybe TRBD1 (6 bases). The CDR3 loop spans 16 amino acids. Per germline, CDR1 KGHSH and CDR2 LQKENI. The V end was cut by 3 bases, the J end by 7 bases, with 16 bases between. CDR3 amino acids: CASSPLQGRQNSPLHF. CDR3 nucleotides: TGTGCCAGCTCACCCCTCCAGGGGCGACAAAATTCACCCCTCCACTTT.

The chain links TRBV5-1 to TRBJ2-7, with TRBD1 matching over 7 bases. V lost 0 bases to trimming and J lost 2 bases; unmatched junction nucleotides: 2. Germline V gives CDR1 SGHRS, CDR2 YFSETQ. The CDR3 has 14 residues. CDR3 protein: CASSLGTGAYEQYF. CDR3 nucleotide sequence: TGCGCCAGCAGCTTGGGGACAGGAGCCTACGAGCAGTACTTC.

This clone was found once. This chain uses TRBV4-3 with TRBJ1-1; 7 bases agree with TRBD1. CDR3 length equals 15 residues. CDR1 and CDR2 from the germline V gene are LGHNA and YSLEER. J was trimmed by 8 bases and V by 4 bases; bases with no gene match: 13. The CDR3 is CASSRRSGGTNEAFF. The CDR3 coding sequence is TGCGCCAGCAGCCGGAGGTCAGGGGGTACAAACGAAGCTTTCTTT.

This sequence joins TRBV12-3 or TRBV12-4 and TRBJ1-3; D unresolved. CDR3 length equals 12 residues. Between the trimmed V and J ends, which lost 7 bases and 4 bases, there was a span of 8 bases. CDR3 nucleotide sequence: TGTGCCAGCACCCTACTGGGAAACACCATATATTTT. Encoded protein: CASTLLGNTIYF.

The CDR3 region has the DNA TGTGCCATCAGTACAGGGCAAGAGACCCAGTACTTC. Amino acids: CAISTGQETQYF. The V call is TRBV10-3, the J call TRBJ2-5; perhaps TRBD1 as D (6 bases). The CDR3 is made up of 12 amino acids. The V end was cut by 5 bases, the J end by 2 bases, with 6 bases between. CDR1 is ENHRY and CDR2 is SYGVKD in the germline V gene.

The chain combines TRBV7-2 with TRBJ2-2; tentatively, D is TRBD1 (6 bases). Germline V gene lookup returns CDR1 SGHTA and CDR2 FQGNSA. The CDR3 covers 15 residues. Trimming stripped 0 bases from V and 2 bases from J, with 7 bases between. CDR3 nucleotide sequence: TGTGCCAGCAGCTTAGCGGGGGCTAACACCGGGGAGCTGTTTTTT. Translated: CASSLAGANTGELFF.

In this sample, this clone turned up once. V is TRBV28 and J is TRBJ1-1, with D uncertain. The germline V gene has CDR1 MDHEN and CDR2 SYDVKM. Trimming cost V 6 bases and J 6 bases, with 17 bases left between them. CDR3 length equals 14 residues. CDR3 sequence (DNA): TGTGCCAGCAGCCCGCCAGGTCGCGCATCTGAAGCTTTCTTT. This sequence encodes CASSPPGRASEAFF.

This clone was observed a single time. The J gene is TRBJ2-7, the V gene TRBV7-6; D not resolved. Per the germline V gene, CDR1 is SGHVS and CDR2 is FNYEAQ. The CDR3 extends over 13 amino acids. The V end was cut by 3 bases, the J end by 2 bases, with 8 bases between. Here the CDR3 reads CASSFGETYEQYF. DNA for the CDR3: TGTGCCAGCAGCTTCGGTGAGACCTACGAGCAGTACTTC.

V and J are TRBV6-5 and TRBJ2-3, with 7 bases that match TRBD2. Germline V gene sequence: CDR1 MNHEY, CDR2 SVGAGI. After removal of 6 bases from V and 3 bases from J, the junction contained 9 bases not matched to a gene. This CDR3 has 15 residues. The CDR3 nucleotides read TGTGCCAGCAGAGCGGGACCCCCGGAGACAGATACGCAGTATTTT. This encodes CASRAGPPETDTQYF.